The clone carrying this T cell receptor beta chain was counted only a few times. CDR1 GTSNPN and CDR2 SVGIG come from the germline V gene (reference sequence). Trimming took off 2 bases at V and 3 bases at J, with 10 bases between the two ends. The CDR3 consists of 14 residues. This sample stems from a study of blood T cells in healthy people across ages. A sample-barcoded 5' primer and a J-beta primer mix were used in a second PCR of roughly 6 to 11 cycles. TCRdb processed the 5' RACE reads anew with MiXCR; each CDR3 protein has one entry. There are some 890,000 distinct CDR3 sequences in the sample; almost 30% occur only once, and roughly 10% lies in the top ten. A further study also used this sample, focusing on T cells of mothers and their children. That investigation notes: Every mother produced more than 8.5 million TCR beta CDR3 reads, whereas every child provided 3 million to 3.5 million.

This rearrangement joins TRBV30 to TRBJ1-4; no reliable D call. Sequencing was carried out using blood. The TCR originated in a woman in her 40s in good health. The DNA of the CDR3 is TGTGCCTGGAGTCCACGGGCGGCTAATGAAAAACTGTTTTTT. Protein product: CAWSPRAANEKLFF.